The rows below give T cell receptor beta chains drawn from one sample of a study of T cell repertoires in cytomegalovirus infection. Each CDR3 protein gets one entry after TCRdb re-called the reads with MiXCR. The sample gives around 47,000 distinct CDR3 sequences, roughly 21% of which show up once; about four fifths is in the top ten. No cognate antigen is known for these TCRs. The input for sequencing was CD8+ T cells from cultured PBMCs, taken from culture after CMV antigen stimulation. These receptors originate from a human donor in good health (CMV status not recorded). Some clones in this sample may be carry-over from other donors' samples. Both conserved end residues are part of each CDR3. A D gene is named only where the DNA matches it firmly. Not all rows give a size; the values are once, few, many and, for expanded clones, a class.

j_gene: TRBJ1-4; d_gene: TRBD1; v_gene: TRBV6-1; abundance: .; len: 14; CDR3nt: TGTGCCAGCACCTTCACAGGGGCTAATGAAAAACTGTTTTTT; CDR3aa: CASTFTGANEKLFF
j_gene: TRBJ2-2; d_gene: TRBD1; v_gene: TRBV27; abundance: .; len: 14; CDR3nt: TGTGCCAGCAGTTTGACAGGGTACACCGGGGAGCTGTTTTTT; CDR3aa: CASSLTGYTGELFF
j_gene: TRBJ2-2; d_gene: TRBD2; v_gene: TRBV7-6; abundance: few; len: 15; CDR3nt: TGTGCCAGCAGCTCACGACTAGCGGGAACCGGGGAGCTGTTTTTT; CDR3aa: CASSSRLAGTGELFF
j_gene: TRBJ1-1; d_gene: .; v_gene: TRBV12-3/TRBV12-4; abundance: many; len: 14; CDR3nt: TGTGCCAGCAGGCTAAAAGGGGCCGCCCTGGGAGCTTTCTTT; CDR3aa: CASRLKGAALGAFF
j_gene: TRBJ2-5; d_gene: .; v_gene: TRBV28; abundance: medium-sized; len: 15; CDR3nt: TGTGCCAGCGCGTTCTTGACAGTAGACCAAGAGACCCAGTACTTC; CDR3aa: CASAFLTVDQETQYF
j_gene: TRBJ1-1; d_gene: .; v_gene: TRBV9; abundance: few; len: 15; CDR3nt: TGTGCCAGCAGCTCAGGTGGGGGGGGGAGGACTGAAGCTTTCTTT; CDR3aa: CASSSGGGGRTEAFF
j_gene: TRBJ2-7; d_gene: TRBD1; v_gene: TRBV27; abundance: .; len: 15; CDR3nt: TGTGCCAGCAGTGATCTTGGACAGGGTGCTTACGAGCAGTACTTC; CDR3aa: CASSDLGQGAYEQYF
j_gene: TRBJ1-2; d_gene: .; v_gene: TRBV15; abundance: .; len: 14; CDR3nt: TGTGCCACCAGCCAAGAGGGGCAGGGCTATGGCTACACCTTC; CDR3aa: CATSQEGQGYGYTF
j_gene: TRBJ1-2; d_gene: .; v_gene: TRBV7-9; abundance: .; len: 15; CDR3nt: TGTGCCAGCAGCTTGGGGGACGGCTATAACTATGGCTACACCTTC; CDR3aa: CASSLGDGYNYGYTF
j_gene: TRBJ1-1; d_gene: .; v_gene: TRBV4-1; abundance: .; len: 14; CDR3nt: TGCGCCAGCAGCCAAGGTGGGGCGGACACTGAAGCTTTCTTT; CDR3aa: CASSQGGADTEAFF
j_gene: TRBJ2-3; d_gene: .; v_gene: TRBV14; abundance: many; len: 14; CDR3nt: TGTGCCAGCAGCCAAGTTGGGACTACAGATACGCAGTATTTT; CDR3aa: CASSQVGTTDTQYF
j_gene: TRBJ1-2; d_gene: .; v_gene: TRBV12-3/TRBV12-4; abundance: .; len: 13; CDR3nt: TGTGCCAGCAGTTTAGTGGTGTCCTATGGCTACACCTTC; CDR3aa: CASSLVVSYGYTF
j_gene: TRBJ2-2; d_gene: .; v_gene: TRBV28; abundance: .; len: 16; CDR3nt: TGTGCCAGCAGTCGGGCCGGGGCAGGGCTTCCCGGGGAGCTGTTTTTT; CDR3aa: CASSRAGAGLPGELFF
j_gene: TRBJ2-7; d_gene: TRBD1; v_gene: TRBV12-3/TRBV12-4; abundance: few; len: 13; CDR3nt: TGTGCCAGCAGTTTAGGGGACAGCTACGAGCAGTACTTC; CDR3aa: CASSLGDSYEQYF
j_gene: TRBJ1-2; d_gene: .; v_gene: TRBV2; abundance: few; len: 14; CDR3nt: TGTGCCAGCAGTGATTGGGCGGGTGCGGAAGGCTACACCTTC; CDR3aa: CASSDWAGAEGYTF
j_gene: TRBJ2-3; d_gene: .; v_gene: TRBV7-2; abundance: few; len: 16; CDR3nt: TGTGCCAGCAGCTCTTTTAAGGGGAAGTTAGCAGATACGCAGTATTTT; CDR3aa: CASSSFKGKLADTQYF
j_gene: TRBJ2-1; d_gene: TRBD2; v_gene: TRBV6-8; abundance: .; len: 15; CDR3nt: TGTGCCAGCAGACTAGCGGGCCCCGGAAGGAATGAGCAGTTCTTC; CDR3aa: CASRLAGPGRNEQFF
j_gene: TRBJ1-1; d_gene: .; v_gene: TRBV4-1; abundance: .; len: 14; CDR3nt: TGCGCCAGCAGCCAAGATCAAATGAACACTGAAGCTTTCTTT; CDR3aa: CASSQDQMNTEAFF
j_gene: TRBJ1-5; d_gene: .; v_gene: TRBV28; abundance: few; len: 13; CDR3nt: TGTGCCATCGGGCCCTTCGGCGAGCAGCCCCAGCATTTT; CDR3aa: CAIGPFGEQPQHF
j_gene: TRBJ2-5; d_gene: .; v_gene: TRBV2; abundance: .; len: 15; CDR3nt: TGTGCCAGCAGTGATAGGTGGGACGGACAAGAGACCCAGTACTTC; CDR3aa: CASSDRWDGQETQYF
j_gene: TRBJ1-1; d_gene: .; v_gene: TRBV12-3/TRBV12-4; abundance: .; len: 14; CDR3nt: TGTGCCAGCAGTTTACAGGGGATGTGGGCTGAAGCTTTCTTT; CDR3aa: CASSLQGMWAEAFF
j_gene: TRBJ2-3; d_gene: .; v_gene: TRBV4-1; abundance: few; len: 17; CDR3nt: TGCGCCAGCAGCCACTCCCCGAAGACAGGAGAGACAGATACGCAGTATTTT; CDR3aa: CASSHSPKTGETDTQYF
j_gene: TRBJ2-2; d_gene: .; v_gene: TRBV27; abundance: few; len: 15; CDR3nt: TGTGCCAGCAGTTTAATACAGCAGGGCACCGGGGAGCTGTTTTTT; CDR3aa: CASSLIQQGTGELFF
j_gene: TRBJ2-5; d_gene: .; v_gene: TRBV7-6; abundance: few; len: 11; CDR3nt: TGTGCCAGCAGCCCTGGGGGGACCCAGTACTTC; CDR3aa: CASSPGGTQYF